The source of this T cell receptor (beta chain) is a study of human T cells and chemical hapten exposure (dated by TCRdb to the early 2020s). Study-wide context: For sensitization, 2% DPC in acetone was applied to a 2 cm by 2 cm area of upper inner arm skin. Throughout the study period of approximately 23 weeks, patients also received therapeutic DPC doses to the scalp every week. Patch testing was performed on the upper back with Finn chambers containing 0.01% DPC, and the patch tests were scored after 6 days according to International Contact Dermatitis Research Group standards. Most of the patients in the cohort were female, and the cohort covered alopecia areata with under or over 50% scalp involvement, alopecia totalis and alopecia universalis. Libraries were pooled for sequencing, and variation in per-sample TCR yields was attributed mainly to small differences in library volumes within the pool. This study followed changes in the peripheral blood TCR repertoire in vivo during primary and secondary sensitization of alopecia patients to the hapten diphenylcyclopropenone (DPC). Blood was sampled from patients pre-sensitization (week 0) and at 2, 6 and about 24 weeks after DPC sensitization. For TCR sequencing, blood came from 25 to 35 alopecia patients at anywhere from one to four time points (pre-sensitization, 2, 6 and 24 weeks).

Per the germline V gene, SGHRS is the CDR1 and YFSETQ is the CDR2. The CDR3 sequence holds 13 residues, the cysteine and phenylalanine included. Only CDR3 DNA remains: 39 bases, in frame from the first base. Between the V and J ends, shortened by 3 bases and 7 bases respectively, the junction contains 13 bases. About this clonotype itself: Its recognized antigen is unknown. Per-base qualities were not stored, and no clone one base away is much larger.

What the study reported, not specific to this receptor: DPC sensitization did not change how many TCRs were above 1 in 1000 frequency, and no evidence was found of alterations in global repertoire structure. All patients had alopecia, a presumed autoimmune disease, so their immune response might differ from that of healthy individuals. Compared with pre-sensitization or healthy control sets, expanded TCRs formed significantly more large CDR3 similarity clusters, which is consistent with antigen-driven responses. Patch test score was positively correlated with the number of PT1 expanded TCRs, with significance at thresholds 8, 16 and 32 but not at 4. Repeated subsampling changed both the strength of the expansion versus patch-test correlation and the threshold at which the correlation became significant.

The method was RACE. The reads were generated on a NextSeq 500. During library preparation, unique molecular identifiers were attached to individual cDNA molecules so that TCRs could be counted quantitatively and reproducibly. For every blood RNA sample, sequencing covered both the TCR alpha and TCR beta chains. On the authors' methods: The median number of TCRs per sample was roughly 100,000, ranging from 23,224 to 690,600. V, J and CDR3 annotation of the TCR reads was carried out using the Decombinator software suite. For the PS versus PT1 abundance plots, all samples were subsampled to the same number of TCRs (28,000). TCRs were defined as expanded if absent before sensitization and observed at least eight times at the 2-week time point. Through fastp at Q25 and MiXCR, TCRdb rebuilt clones from the public reads, retaining in-frame beta chains. Entries that share a CDR3 protein sequence are merged under the most common genes and DNA. These V and J calls derive from TCRdb rather than the authors' analysis. The sample table shows 180,000 or so distinct CDR3 sequences, and roughly a quarter are seen once. Of the sample, about 2.3% falls within the top ten clones.

This specimen's time point label, per the study, means: patch test 3, about 24 weeks after DPC sensitization. The sample's treatment or condition label is to be understood as: therapeutic diphenylcyclopropenone sensitization with weekly scalp DPC. At each patch-test visit, blood was drawn before the patch test was applied. Patients were considered eligible if aged 18 to 70, diagnosed with alopecia and deemed suitable for DPC therapy, and patients were excluded if pregnant. Unfractionated whole blood was collected in Tempus Blood RNA tubes, and total RNA was extracted from that blood. The starting material was whole blood, obtained in connection with sensitization to the hapten diphenylcyclopropenone (DPC). This TCR was recovered from a woman between 40 and 55 years old with alopecia areata. Some clones in this sample may be carry-over from other donors' samples. Here the chain combines TRBV5-1 and TRBJ1-1; D gene: possibly TRBD1, on 5 matching bases. The CDR3 in this case is CASSSTGLDEAFF. The nucleotides are TGCGCCAGCAGCTCTACAGGTCTGGATGAAGCTTTCTTT.